Detailed here is one TCR beta chain. Its target is not known. The CDR3 is 12 amino acids. V was cut by 5 bases and J by 9 bases, with 11 bases left in between. CDR1 and CDR2 (germline): SEHNR, FQNEAQ (reference sequence). The entry originates in a study of cytomegalovirus exposure and HLA in healthy donors. Profiling relied on immunoSEQ multiplex PCR, and the TCRdb table lists in-frame clones only, not all of them. The sample carries fewer than 250,000 clones, over 75% recorded once. General study findings and limits: Specificity of three CMV-associated chains for CMV antigens was verified in vitro. Rare TCR sequences dominated, though some public TCRs recurred in many donors.

The receptor comes from a woman under 30 in good health and CMV-seropositive. The sequenced sample was PBMCs. This chain uses TRBV7-9 with TRBJ2-1, with unresolved D. CDR3 DNA: TGTGCCAGCAGCCCAACAAAGCGTGAGCAGTTCTTC. This codes for CASSPTKREQFF.